This TCR beta chain was profiled in a study of T-cell reconstitution after alpha-beta-depleted transplantation in children. This clonotype was seen many times. Its antigen remains unidentified. Construction of the TCRbeta library involved unique molecular identifiers. In TCRdb, the PCR reads were re-called with MiXCR into one record per CDR3 protein. The data show about 1,000,000 distinct CDR3 sequences, about 26% seen once. Overall study results and limits: Approximately two months post-transplant, alpha-beta T cells reportedly originated from several hundred expanded graft clones. The origin of high day-60 TCRbeta diversity in some patients lay in surviving recipient T cells and thymic progenitors. The authors attributed T-cell counts and diversity one year after transplant mostly to newly produced T cells.

This specimen consisted of PBMCs, mostly from graft donor cells, obtained 360 days after TCRalphabeta/CD19-depleted stem cell transplant. This clonotype was obtained from a boy in the first two years of life who had a stem cell transplant for SCID, so the T cells may come from the graft donor.

CDR3 residues: CSARSFQETQYF. The CDR3 nucleotides are TGCAGTGCTAGATCATTTCAGGAGACCCAGTACTTC. The chain uses TRBV20-1 and TRBJ2-5; D gene unclear. The CDR3 is made up of 12 amino acids. Trimming cost V 2 bases and J 5 bases, with 9 bases left between them. Germline lookup yields CDR1 DFQATT and CDR2 SNEGSKA (reference sequence).